The source of this T cell receptor (beta chain) is a study of T cells after yellow fever vaccination. Study-wide results and caveats: Reappearance after the booster was seen for most primary-vaccination clones, at roughly 96% CD4 and around 90% CD8. It was the secondary response that reached its peak faster, day 5 versus 15, but it was weaker.

Germline V gene data show CDR1 as ENHRY and CDR2 as SYGVKD. V shed 11 bases and J 7 bases; nucleotides not matched to a gene: 9. The CDR3 is 15 residues long. One entry per CDR3 protein results from TCRdb running MiXCR on the 5' RACE reads. The table records more than 45,000 distinct CDR3 sequences, approximately 6.1% of them present only once. The source of this sequence is a man younger than 35 who received the YFV17D yellow fever vaccine. The chain has TRBV10-3 and TRBJ2-2; the match to TRBD2 covers 14 bases. Sequenced here: PBMCs, either bulk or a sorted T-cell subset (CD4+, CD8+, memory, or dextramer-sorted; not recorded which), sampled on the day of the yellow fever booster vaccination. CDR3 sequence reads: CAAKTSGGAVGELFF. As DNA, the CDR3 is TGTGCCGCTAAGACTAGCGGGGGGGCGGTCGGGGAGCTGTTTTTT.